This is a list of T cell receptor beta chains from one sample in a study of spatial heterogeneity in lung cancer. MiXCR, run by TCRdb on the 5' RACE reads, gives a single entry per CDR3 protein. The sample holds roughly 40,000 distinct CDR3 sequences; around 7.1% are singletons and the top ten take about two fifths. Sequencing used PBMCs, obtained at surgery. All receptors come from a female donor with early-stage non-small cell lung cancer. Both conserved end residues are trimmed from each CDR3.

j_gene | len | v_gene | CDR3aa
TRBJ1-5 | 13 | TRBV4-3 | ASSQDRGNNQPQH
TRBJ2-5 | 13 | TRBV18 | ASSPWDRGRETQY
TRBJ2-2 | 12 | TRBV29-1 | SVASGRDTGELF
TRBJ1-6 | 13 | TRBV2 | ASSVRDTYNSPLH
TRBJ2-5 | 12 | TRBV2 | ASSAGVLQETQY
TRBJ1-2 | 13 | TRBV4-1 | ASSQGTGANYGYT
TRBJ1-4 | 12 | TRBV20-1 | SAPQGAGNEKLF
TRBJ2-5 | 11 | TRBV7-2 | ASSRPAPETQY
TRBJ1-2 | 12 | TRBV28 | PSSFGALGYGYT
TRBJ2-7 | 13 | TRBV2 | ASRKPSGGATEQY
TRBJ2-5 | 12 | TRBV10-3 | AISELQGTETQY
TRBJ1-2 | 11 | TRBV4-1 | ASSQPGVGGYT
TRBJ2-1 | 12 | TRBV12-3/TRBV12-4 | ASTLRQGGNEQF
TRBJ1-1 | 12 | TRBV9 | ASSSQDRNTEAF
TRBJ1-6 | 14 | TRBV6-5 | ASSYEGLGFNSPLH
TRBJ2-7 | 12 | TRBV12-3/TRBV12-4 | ASSWGQGHYEQY
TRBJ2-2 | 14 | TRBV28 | ASKATGPGNTGELF
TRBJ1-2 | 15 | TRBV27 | ASSLQFQTPGLYGYT
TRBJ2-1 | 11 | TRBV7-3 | ASSLTAGVEQF
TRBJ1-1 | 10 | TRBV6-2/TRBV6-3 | AIGTANTEAF
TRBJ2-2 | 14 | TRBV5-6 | ASSLGSVRNTGELF
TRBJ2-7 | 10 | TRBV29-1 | SVETESYEQY